This passage covers 4 T cell receptor beta chains from one sample sequenced in a study of blood T cell repertoires in COVID-19 (TCRdb year 2020). Library preparation employed the immunoSEQ multiplex PCR assay. TCRdb's version of the immuneACCESS table is confined to in-frame rearrangements and falls short of the full clone set. An unresolved V gene accounts for under half of the shortfall where checked; the remainder is of unknown origin. The sample data list approximately 300,000 clones, and roughly 88% of these were observed just once. The ten biggest clones cover 4% of the sample. Sequenced sample: peripheral blood. The receptors shown here come from a woman in her fifties or sixties with active or convalescent COVID-19.

The chain employs TRBV27 and TRBJ1-3; a weak D match, TRBD1 (5 bases). V was trimmed by 5 bases and J by 2 bases, leaving 16 bases between them. Germline loops: CDR1 MNHEY, CDR2 SMNVEV (reference sequence). The CDR3 has 16 residues. Written as DNA, the CDR3 is TGTGCCAGCAGTCGCCGCGGGGACTCAACTGGAAACACCATATATTTT. It yields the protein CASSRRGDSTGNTIYF.

This clone was seen just once. CDR3 sequence (DNA): TGTGCCACCAGTGATGAGACAGCTAACTATGGCTACACCTTC. Its translation is CATSDETANYGYTF. The J gene is TRBJ1-2, the V gene TRBV24-1; D might be TRBD1 (5 bases). CDR3 length: 14 residues. The ends were cut back, 3 bases at V and 0 bases at J, with 7 bases in the middle. Looked up from germline, CDR1 is KGHDR and CDR2 is SFDVKD.

This CDR3 reads CAWSVRRSYNEQFF. As DNA, the CDR3 is TGTGCCTGGAGTGTACGCAGATCATACAATGAGCAGTTCTTC. This sequence joins TRBV30 and TRBJ2-1; D is uncertain. CDR1 and CDR2 from the germline V gene are GTSNPN and SVGIG (reference sequence). V was shortened by 0 bases and J by 4 bases, with 10 bases between the two germline ends. The CDR3 spans 14 residues. The whole variable domain, filled in from reference TRBV30 and TRBJ2-1, reads SQTIHQWPATLVQPVGSPLSLECTVEGTSNPNLYWYRQAAGRGLQLLFYSVGIGQISSEVPQNLSASRPQDRQFILSSKKLLLSDSGFYLCAWSVRRSYNEQFFGPGTRLTVL.

The rearrangement joins TRBV29-1 to TRBJ1-2; D perhaps matches TRBD1 (5 bases). Germline V gene data show CDR1 as SQVTM and CDR2 as ANQGSEA. The V and J ends lost 7 bases and 6 bases respectively, with 15 bases between them. The CDR3 is 12 residues long. The CDR3 loop reads CSARPGGDGYTF. The DNA for the CDR3 is TGCAGCGCCCGCCCGGGGGGGGATGGCTACACCTTC.